This T cell receptor beta chain was sequenced during a study of Graves' ophthalmopathy and Graves' hyperthyroidism. RNA transcripts provided the template for amplifying TCR beta CDR3 regions. Second-round multiplex PCR came after first-round RT-PCR with HTBI primers. TCRdb called the multiplex PCR reads again in MiXCR, with one record for every CDR3 protein. The sample holds some 350,000 distinct CDR3 sequences, about 17% seen once. This CDR3 spans 13 amino acids. Trimming left V 6 bases short and J 1 base short, with 9 bases between. This clonotype showed up many times. Sequenced: peripheral blood. This chain joins TRBV12-3 or TRBV12-4 and TRBJ2-5; D is possibly TRBD1 or TRBD2 (5 bases each). This TCR derives from an adult woman with stable Graves' hyperthyroidism. CDR3 nucleotide sequence: TGTGCCAGCAGGGGGGACGGCCAAGAGACCCAGTACTTC. Translating gives CASRGDGQETQYF.